The rows below give T cell receptor beta chains drawn from one sample of a study of T cell responses to AZD1222 COVID-19 vaccine. Produced via immunoSEQ multiplex PCR; TCRdb's table is partial and in-frame only. The sample lists roughly 130,000 clones, approximately 83% occurring once. Here the sequenced sample was peripheral blood, taken on day 0 of AZD1222 vaccination. These receptors came from an adult in good health. The CDR3 runs from the conserved cysteine through the conserved F or W. A D gene is named only where the DNA matches it firmly. The listing skips clone size in some rows; elsewhere it reads once, few, many or a size class.

v_call: TRBV4-2
d_call: TRBD2
clone_size: -
j_call: TRBJ2-1
cdr3_aa: CASTDSGRATYSEQFF
cdr3_nt: TGTGCCAGCACTGATAGCGGGAGGGCTACCTACAGTGAGCAGTTCTTC

v_call: TRBV11-2
d_call: -
clone_size: few
j_call: TRBJ2-2
cdr3_aa: CASSPGELFF
cdr3_nt: TGTGCCAGCAGCCCCGGGGAGCTGTTTTTT

v_call: TRBV18
d_call: -
clone_size: -
j_call: TRBJ1-1
cdr3_aa: CASSPPGGGTEAFF
cdr3_nt: TGTGCCAGCTCACCACCGGGAGGGGGCACTGAAGCTTTCTTT

v_call: TRBV19
d_call: -
clone_size: once
j_call: TRBJ2-7
cdr3_aa: CASSRVHAGREQYF
cdr3_nt: TGTGCCAGTAGTAGGGTTCACGCGGGACGCGAGCAGTACTTC

v_call: TRBV2
d_call: -
clone_size: -
j_call: TRBJ1-5
cdr3_aa: CASTGVGGNQPQHF
cdr3_nt: TGTGCCAGCACGGGGGTAGGGGGCAATCAGCCCCAGCATTTT

v_call: TRBV6-5
d_call: -
clone_size: -
j_call: TRBJ2-1
cdr3_aa: CASSYLGSSNNEQFF
cdr3_nt: TGTGCCAGCAGTTACTTGGGGAGCTCCAACAATGAGCAGTTCTTC

v_call: TRBV5-1
d_call: TRBD1
clone_size: -
j_call: TRBJ2-7
cdr3_aa: CASSRTGGWEQYF
cdr3_nt: TGCGCCAGCAGCCGGACAGGGGGCTGGGAGCAGTACTTC

v_call: TRBV5-6
d_call: TRBD2
clone_size: -
j_call: TRBJ2-1
cdr3_aa: CASSLGLANNEQFF
cdr3_nt: TGTGCCAGCAGCTTAGGACTAGCAAACAATGAGCAGTTCTTC

v_call: TRBV30
d_call: -
clone_size: -
j_call: TRBJ2-5
cdr3_aa: CAWSPTGGAQETQYF
cdr3_nt: TGTGCCTGGAGTCCTACAGGGGGGGCCCAAGAGACCCAGTACTTC

v_call: TRBV3-1/TRBV3-2
d_call: -
clone_size: -
j_call: TRBJ2-7
cdr3_aa: CASSRSSYEQYF
cdr3_nt: TGTGCCAGCAGTCGTAGCTCCTACGAGCAGTACTTC

v_call: TRBV18
d_call: TRBD2
clone_size: -
j_call: TRBJ2-7
cdr3_aa: CASSPISGSHEQYF
cdr3_nt: TGTGCCAGCTCACCTATTAGCGGGAGTCACGAGCAGTACTTC

v_call: TRBV18
d_call: -
clone_size: -
j_call: TRBJ2-4
cdr3_aa: CASSPGGGPYIQYF
cdr3_nt: TGTGCCAGCTCACCGGGGGGGGGCCCCTACATTCAGTACTTC

v_call: TRBV7-9
d_call: -
clone_size: -
j_call: TRBJ1-3
cdr3_aa: CASRGLRGLSGNTIYF
cdr3_nt: TGTGCCAGCAGGGGTCTCAGGGGTCTCTCTGGAAACACCATATATTTT

v_call: TRBV5-6
d_call: TRBD1
clone_size: -
j_call: TRBJ1-5
cdr3_aa: CASSNRDRPNQPQHF
cdr3_nt: TGTGCCAGCAGCAACCGGGACAGGCCCAATCAGCCCCAGCATTTT

v_call: TRBV7-2
d_call: TRBD2
clone_size: -
j_call: TRBJ2-2
cdr3_aa: CASSFMGRAAGELFF
cdr3_nt: TGTGCCAGCAGCTTCATGGGGAGGGCCGCCGGGGAGCTGTTTTTT

v_call: TRBV7-9
d_call: TRBD1
clone_size: few
j_call: TRBJ1-1
cdr3_aa: CASSPRGRQGTEAFF
cdr3_nt: TGTGCCAGCAGCCCGAGGGGGAGACAGGGGACTGAAGCTTTCTTT

v_call: TRBV9
d_call: -
clone_size: -
j_call: TRBJ1-5
cdr3_aa: CASSVVKCQPQHF
cdr3_nt: TGTGCCAGCAGCGTAGTGAAGTGCCAGCCCCAGCATTTT

v_call: TRBV18
d_call: TRBD1
clone_size: -
j_call: TRBJ1-3
cdr3_aa: CASSPRGQGSKGNTIYF
cdr3_nt: TGTGCCAGCTCACCAAGGGGACAGGGATCAAAAGGAAACACCATATATTTT

v_call: TRBV3-1/TRBV3-2
d_call: TRBD1
clone_size: -
j_call: TRBJ2-7
cdr3_aa: CASSHGQGQYF
cdr3_nt: TGTGCCAGCAGCCACGGACAGGGGCAGTACTTC

v_call: TRBV7-6
d_call: -
clone_size: -
j_call: TRBJ1-5
cdr3_aa: CASSPGQYNQPQHF
cdr3_nt: TGTGCCAGCAGCCCTGGACAGTACAATCAGCCCCAGCATTTT

v_call: TRBV11-2
d_call: -
clone_size: -
j_call: TRBJ2-2
cdr3_aa: CASSAGNLRTGELFF
cdr3_nt: TGTGCCAGCAGCGCCGGCAACCTCCGCACCGGGGAGCTGTTTTTT

v_call: TRBV27
d_call: -
clone_size: -
j_call: TRBJ2-2
cdr3_aa: CASSYTGTGELFF
cdr3_nt: TGTGCCAGCAGTTATACAGGTACCGGGGAGCTGTTTTTT

v_call: TRBV18
d_call: TRBD1
clone_size: -
j_call: TRBJ2-4
cdr3_aa: CASSLGTGLNIQYF
cdr3_nt: TGTGCCAGCTCTCTGGGGACAGGGTTAAACATTCAGTACTTC

v_call: TRBV18
d_call: TRBD1
clone_size: -
j_call: TRBJ1-5
cdr3_aa: CASSLGQGIGNQPQHF
cdr3_nt: TGTGCCAGCTCGCTCGGACAGGGGATTGGCAATCAGCCCCAGCATTTT

v_call: TRBV11-2
d_call: -
clone_size: -
j_call: TRBJ2-2
cdr3_aa: CASSLRGAFGELFF
cdr3_nt: TGTGCCAGCAGCTTAAGGGGGGCATTCGGGGAGCTGTTTTTT

v_call: TRBV9
d_call: -
clone_size: -
j_call: TRBJ2-7
cdr3_aa: CASSVGPKNYEQYF
cdr3_nt: TGTGCCAGCAGCGTAGGGCCGAAAAACTACGAGCAGTACTTC

v_call: TRBV6-6
d_call: TRBD2
clone_size: -
j_call: TRBJ2-3
cdr3_aa: CASWRLAGNTDTQYF
cdr3_nt: TGTGCCAGCTGGAGACTAGCGGGAAACACAGATACGCAGTATTTT

v_call: TRBV2
d_call: -
clone_size: -
j_call: TRBJ2-2
cdr3_aa: CASRVPGGVDTGELFF
cdr3_nt: TGTGCCAGCCGGGTCCCAGGAGGCGTCGACACCGGGGAGCTGTTTTTT